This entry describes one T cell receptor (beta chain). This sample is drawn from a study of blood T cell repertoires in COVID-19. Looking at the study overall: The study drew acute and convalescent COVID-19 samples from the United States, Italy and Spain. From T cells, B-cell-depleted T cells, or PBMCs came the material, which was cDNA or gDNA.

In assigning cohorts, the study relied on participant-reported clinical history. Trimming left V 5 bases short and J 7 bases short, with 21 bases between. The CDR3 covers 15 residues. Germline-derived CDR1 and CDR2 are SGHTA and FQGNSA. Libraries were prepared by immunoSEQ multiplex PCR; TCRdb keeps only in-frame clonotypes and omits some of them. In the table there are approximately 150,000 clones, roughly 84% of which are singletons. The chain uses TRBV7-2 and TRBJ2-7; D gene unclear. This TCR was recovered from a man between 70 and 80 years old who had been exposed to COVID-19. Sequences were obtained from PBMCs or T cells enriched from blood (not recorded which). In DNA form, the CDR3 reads TGTGCCAGCAGCCCGGCGGAAGTTCCCCAGTCGGAGCAGTACTTC. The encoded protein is CASSPAEVPQSEQYF.